These 13 T cell receptor beta chains were sequenced from one sample in a study of cytomegalovirus exposure and HLA in healthy donors. The study ran its PCR with 60 Vbeta and 13 Jbeta primers. Data came from immunoSEQ multiplex PCR; TCRdb stores just in-frame clones and leaves some out. The repertoire includes around 140,000 clones, less than 90% of them detected once, and 1.5% sits in the top ten. The sequenced sample was PBMCs. The receptors shown here come from a man between 40 and 49 years old in good health and CMV-seronegative.

This chain connects TRBV2 to TRBJ2-7; 7 bases line up with TRBD2. After removal of 7 bases from V and 3 bases from J, the junction contained 9 bases not matched to a gene. The CDR3 has 14 residues. Germline V gives CDR1 SNHLY, CDR2 FYNNEI. CDR3 sequence: CASIGLADHYEQYF. DNA of the CDR3: TGTGCCAGCATCGGGCTAGCGGACCACTACGAGCAGTACTTC.

The rearrangement links TRBV19 to TRBJ2-5, with unresolved D. V lost 3 bases, J lost 7 bases, and 15 bases lay in between. In germline, CDR1 is LNHDA, CDR2 SQIVND (reference sequence). CDR3 length: 14 amino acids. The CDR3, as DNA: TGTGCCAGTAGTATGACCCCGGGTTTTGGGACCCAGTACTTC. Amino acids: CASSMTPGFGTQYF.

This clone was detected once. The chain has TRBV11-2 and TRBJ2-7, with TRBD2 identical over 10 bases. Germline V gives CDR1 SGHAT, CDR2 FQNNGV. Losses at the gene ends were 2 bases for V and 4 bases for J; bases not matched to a gene: 2. CDR3 length equals 14 residues. The CDR3: CASSLQLAGYEQYF. Written as DNA, the CDR3 is TGTGCCAGCAGCTTACAACTAGCGGGGTACGAGCAGTACTTC.

The table lists this clone with a few counts. V usage is TRBV7-9 and J usage is TRBJ1-4; D gene unclear. Germline-derived CDR1 and CDR2 are SEHNR and FQNEAQ (reference sequence). V dropped 4 bases and J dropped 0 bases, with 6 bases sitting between them. CDR3 length: 14 amino acids. The DNA of the CDR3 is TGTGCCAGCAGCTCGGTTGCAACTAATGAAAAACTGTTTTTT. It specifies CASSSVATNEKLFF.

The chain couples TRBV30 to TRBJ2-7, with 10 bases aligning to TRBD1. Trimming at V came to 6 bases and at J to 7 bases, leaving 6 bases not matched to a gene. CDR1 GTSNPN and CDR2 SVGIG come from the germline V gene (reference sequence). The CDR3 has 12 amino acids. The CDR3 DNA is TGTGCCTGCCGGGACAGGGGATGGGAGCAGTACTTC. It specifies CACRDRGWEQYF. The full variable domain, rest sourced from reference TRBV30 and TRBJ2-7, is SQTIHQWPATLVQPVGSPLSLECTVEGTSNPNLYWYRQAAGRGLQLLFYSVGIGQISSEVPQNLSASRPQDRQFILSSKKLLLSDSGFYLCACRDRGWEQYFGPGTRLTVT.

The chain is built from TRBV11-1 and TRBJ2-1, with 13 bases aligning to TRBD2. J was trimmed by 9 bases and V by 5 bases; bases with no gene match: 7. Germline-derived CDR1 and CDR2 are SGHAT and FQDESV (reference sequence). The CDR3 sequence is 15 residues long. This chain's CDR3 is CASSRLAGGPFEQFF. In DNA, the CDR3 is TGTGCCAGCAGCCGACTAGCGGGAGGACCGTTTGAGCAGTTCTTC. Complete variable domain (other parts from reference TRBV11-1 and TRBJ2-1): EAEVAQSPRYKITEKSQAVAFWCDPISGHATLYWYRQILGQGPELLVQFQDESVVDDSQLPKDRFSAERLKGVDSTLKIQPAELGDSAMYLCASSRLAGGPFEQFFGPGTRLTVL.

Here the CDR3 DNA reads TGTGCCAGCAGCTTAGAGACGGGACAGGGCGTTGAAAAACTGTTTTTT. Protein: CASSLETGQGVEKLFF. This chain connects TRBV11-2 to TRBJ1-4; 9 positions agree with TRBD1. The V and J ends lost 0 bases and 7 bases, in that order; junction bases with no gene match: 6. Germline V gene lookup returns CDR1 SGHAT and CDR2 FQNNGV. This CDR3 has 16 amino acids.

The rearrangement uses TRBV7-9 and TRBJ2-7; 12 bases line up with TRBD2. This CDR3 has 14 residues. Per the germline V gene, CDR1 is SEHNR and CDR2 is FQNEAQ (reference sequence). J gave up 6 bases and V 3 bases, and 3 bases lay outside the gene matches. This CDR3 reads CASSLGLAGGEQYF. CDR3 coding DNA: TGTGCCAGCAGCTTGGGACTAGCGGGTGGCGAGCAGTACTTC.

This chain joins TRBV5-6 and TRBJ1-6; TRBD1 matches 7 bases. J was trimmed by 10 bases and V by 4 bases; bases with no gene match: 8. Germline values: CDR1 SGHDT, CDR2 YYEEEE. This CDR3 has 14 residues. The CDR3 loop reads CASSIGGAGSPLHF. The DNA for the CDR3 is TGTGCCAGCAGCATAGGGGGCGCGGGGTCACCCCTCCACTTT.

The chain links TRBV11-3 to TRBJ2-1; TRBD1 matches at 9 bases. With 5 bases clipped from V and 7 bases from J, the junction kept 6 bases outside the gene matches. There are 14 residues in the CDR3. Germline V CDR1 and CDR2: SGHNT, YENEEA. The CDR3 reads CASSVGQGRNEQFF. The CDR3 nucleotides read TGTGCCAGCAGCGTCGGACAGGGGCGGAATGAGCAGTTCTTC. Full variable domain (remainder filled in from reference TRBV11-3 and TRBJ2-1): EAGVVQSPRYKIIEKKQPVAFWCNPISGHNTLYWYLQNLGQGPELLIRYENEEAVDDSQLPKDRFSAERLKGVDSTLKIQPAELGDSAVYLCASSVGQGRNEQFFGPGTRLTVL.

The genes are TRBV29-1 and TRBJ1-2; D is perhaps TRBD1 (5 bases). This CDR3 comprises 11 residues. V was shortened by 4 bases and J by 2 bases, with 5 bases between the two germline ends. The germline CDR1 and CDR2 sequences are SQVTM and ANQGSEA. The CDR3, as DNA: TGCAGCGTTGGGACAAACTATGGCTACACCTTC. Protein product: CSVGTNYGYTF.

Of note for this clone: One end of the junction is discordant with germline, which a read error may explain. The rearrangement links TRBV7-7 to TRBJ2-5, with TRBD2 identical over 11 bases. The CDR3 is 17 residues long. Germline V gives CDR1 SSHAT, CDR2 FNYEAQ (reference sequence). The CDR3 sequence is CASSPVFSGGAQETQYF. CDR3 DNA sequence: TGTGCTAGCAGCCCGGTGTTTAGCGGGGGGGCTCAGGAGACCCAGTACTTC.

The genes are TRBV9 and TRBJ1-3, with D unclear. The CDR3 consists of 15 residues. In germline, CDR1 is SGDLS, CDR2 YYNGEE. Trimming removed 5 bases at V and 0 bases at J, with 12 bases between. In nucleotides, the CDR3 is TGTGCCAGCAGTCACCCACTGAACTCTGGAAACACCATATATTTT. Translating gives CASSHPLNSGNTIYF.